These T cell receptor beta chains were read from a single sample in a study of cytomegalovirus exposure and HLA in healthy donors. The assay was immunoSEQ multiplex PCR, and TCRdb's table has in-frame clones only and misses some. The sample has 120,000 or so clones, 81% seen once. Sequencing was done on a sample of PBMCs. These receptors originate from a woman in her thirties or forties in good health and CMV-seronegative. Each CDR3 is given with its conserved first and last residue.

v_gene: TRBV6-4
j_gene: TRBJ1-1
CDR3aa: CASSDGGEGAFF

v_gene: TRBV19
j_gene: TRBJ2-2
CDR3aa: CASSPTWTGWPGELFF

v_gene: TRBV27
j_gene: TRBJ2-7
CDR3aa: CASNFRVFEQYF

v_gene: TRBV7-3
j_gene: TRBJ2-1
CDR3aa: CASSPTGLAYNEQFF

v_gene: TRBV14
j_gene: NA
CDR3aa: CASSQGSYEQYF

v_gene: TRBV27
j_gene: TRBJ2-1
CDR3aa: CASSHGSGEQFF

v_gene: TRBV18
j_gene: TRBJ2-5
CDR3aa: CASSPDREETQYF

v_gene: TRBV7-9
j_gene: TRBJ2-1
CDR3aa: CASSSRLAGVNEQFF

v_gene: TRBV7-9
j_gene: TRBJ2-2
CDR3aa: CSSSFPTGELFF

v_gene: TRBV6-5
j_gene: TRBJ1-2
CDR3aa: CASSLTGYGYTF

v_gene: TRBV6-1
j_gene: TRBJ2-5
CDR3aa: CASSQDYQETQYF

v_gene: TRBV2
j_gene: TRBJ2-7
CDR3aa: CASSFSGGAGEQYF

v_gene: TRBV19
j_gene: TRBJ1-1
CDR3aa: CASSKRTGRAEAFF

v_gene: TRBV5-1
j_gene: TRBJ1-1
CDR3aa: CASSLSGDGINTEAFF

v_gene: TRBV30
j_gene: TRBJ2-1
CDR3aa: CAWAGTGQGAPFRAYNEQFF

v_gene: TRBV10-3
j_gene: TRBJ2-1
CDR3aa: CATRLAGGYNEQFF

v_gene: TRBV4-1
j_gene: TRBJ1-4
CDR3aa: CASSRDSNEKLFF